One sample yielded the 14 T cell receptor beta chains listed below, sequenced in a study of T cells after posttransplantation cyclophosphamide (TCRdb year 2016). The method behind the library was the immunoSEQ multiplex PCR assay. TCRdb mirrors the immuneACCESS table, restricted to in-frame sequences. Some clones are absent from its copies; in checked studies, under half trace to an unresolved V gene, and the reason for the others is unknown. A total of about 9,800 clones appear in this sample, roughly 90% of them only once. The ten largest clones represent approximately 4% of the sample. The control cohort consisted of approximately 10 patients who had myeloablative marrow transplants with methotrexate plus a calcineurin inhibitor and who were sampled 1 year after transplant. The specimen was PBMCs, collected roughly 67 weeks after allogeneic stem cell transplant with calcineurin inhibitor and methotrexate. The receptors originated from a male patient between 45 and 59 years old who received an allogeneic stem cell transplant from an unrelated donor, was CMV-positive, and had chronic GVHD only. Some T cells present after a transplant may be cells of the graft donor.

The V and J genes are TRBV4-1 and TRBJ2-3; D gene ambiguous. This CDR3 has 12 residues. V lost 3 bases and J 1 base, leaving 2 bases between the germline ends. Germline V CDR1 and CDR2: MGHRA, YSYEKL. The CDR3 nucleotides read TGCGCCAGCAGCCACGGCACAGATACGCAGTATTTT. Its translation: CASSHGTDTQYF.

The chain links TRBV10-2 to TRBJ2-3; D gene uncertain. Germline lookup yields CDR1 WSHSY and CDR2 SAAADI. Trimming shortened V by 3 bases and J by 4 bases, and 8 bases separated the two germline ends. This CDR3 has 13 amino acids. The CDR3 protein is CASSDSFPDTQYF. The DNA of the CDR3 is TGCGCCAGCAGTGACTCTTTCCCAGATACGCAGTATTTT.

The CDR3 protein is CATSSGRQGVAKNIQYF. The CDR3 region has the DNA TGTGCCACCAGCAGTGGCCGACAGGGGGTAGCCAAAAACATTCAGTACTTC. This rearrangement joins TRBV15 to TRBJ2-4; 9 bases align to TRBD1. Germline V gene lookup returns CDR1 LNHNV and CDR2 YYDKDF (reference sequence). This CDR3 region has 17 residues. J gave up 0 bases and V 3 bases, and 6 bases lay outside the gene matches.

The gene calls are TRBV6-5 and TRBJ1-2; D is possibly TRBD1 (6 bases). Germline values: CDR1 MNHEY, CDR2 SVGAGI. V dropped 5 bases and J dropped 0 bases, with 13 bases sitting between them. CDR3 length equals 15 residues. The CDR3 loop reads CASSKYQGTNYGYTF. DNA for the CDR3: TGTGCCAGCAGTAAATACCAGGGGACTAACTATGGCTACACCTTC.

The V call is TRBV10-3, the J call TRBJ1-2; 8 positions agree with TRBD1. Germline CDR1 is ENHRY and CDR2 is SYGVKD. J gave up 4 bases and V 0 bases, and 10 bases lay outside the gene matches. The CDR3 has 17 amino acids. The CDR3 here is CAISESTGQGASYGYTF. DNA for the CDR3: TGTGCCATCAGTGAGTCCACCGGACAGGGCGCTTCCTATGGCTACACCTTC.

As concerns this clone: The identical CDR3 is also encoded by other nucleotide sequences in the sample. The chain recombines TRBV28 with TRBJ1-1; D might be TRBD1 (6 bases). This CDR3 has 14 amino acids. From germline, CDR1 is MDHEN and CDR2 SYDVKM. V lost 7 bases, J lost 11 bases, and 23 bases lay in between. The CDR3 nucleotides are TGTGCCAGCACCGACTACGGGACATACAGTGAGGCTTTCTTT. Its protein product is CASTDYGTYSEAFF.

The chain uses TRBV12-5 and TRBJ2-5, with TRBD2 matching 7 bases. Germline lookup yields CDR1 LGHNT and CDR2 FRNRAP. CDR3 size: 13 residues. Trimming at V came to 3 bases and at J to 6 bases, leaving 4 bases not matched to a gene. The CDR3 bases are TGTGCTAGTGGTTTAACGGGGGGACAGACCCAGTACTTC. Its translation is CASGLTGGQTQYF.

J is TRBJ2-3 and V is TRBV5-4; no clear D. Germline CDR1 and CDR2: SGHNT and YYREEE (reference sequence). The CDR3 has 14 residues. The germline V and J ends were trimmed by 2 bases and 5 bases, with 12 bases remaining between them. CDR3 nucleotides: TGTGCCAGCAGCTTCCGGCTAGGTCTAGATACGCAGTATTTT. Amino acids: CASSFRLGLDTQYF.

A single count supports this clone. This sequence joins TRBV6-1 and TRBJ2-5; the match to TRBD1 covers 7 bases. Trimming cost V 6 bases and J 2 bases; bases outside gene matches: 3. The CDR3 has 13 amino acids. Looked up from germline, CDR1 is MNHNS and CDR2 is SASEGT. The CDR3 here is CASSRDRQETQYF. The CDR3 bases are TGTGCCAGCAGCCGGGACAGACAAGAGACCCAGTACTTC.

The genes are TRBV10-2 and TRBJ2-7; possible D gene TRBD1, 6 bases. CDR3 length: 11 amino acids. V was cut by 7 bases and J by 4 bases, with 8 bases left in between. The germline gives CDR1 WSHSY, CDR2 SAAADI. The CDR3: CASTQGYEQYF. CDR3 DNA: TGCGCCAGCACCCAGGGGTACGAGCAGTACTTC.

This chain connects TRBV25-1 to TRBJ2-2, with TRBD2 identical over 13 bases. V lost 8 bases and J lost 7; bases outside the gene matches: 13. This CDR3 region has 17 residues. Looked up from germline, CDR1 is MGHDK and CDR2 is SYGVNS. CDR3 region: CASGAWTSGRNLGELFF. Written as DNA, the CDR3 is TGTGCCAGCGGCGCCTGGACTAGCGGGAGAAATCTCGGGGAGCTGTTTTTT. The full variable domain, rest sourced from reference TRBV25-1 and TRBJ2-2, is EADIYQTPRYLVIGTGKKITLECSQTMGHDKMYWYQQDPGMELHLIHYSYGVNSTEKGDLSSESTVSRIRTEHFPLTLESARPSHTSQYLCASGAWTSGRNLGELFFGEGSRLTVL.

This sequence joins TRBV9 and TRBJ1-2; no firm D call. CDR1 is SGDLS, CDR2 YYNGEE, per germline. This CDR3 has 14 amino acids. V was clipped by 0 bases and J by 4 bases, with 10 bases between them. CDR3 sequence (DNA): TGTGCCAGCAGCGTAGCTCCAGGTCCCTATGGCTACACCTTC. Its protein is CASSVAPGPYGYTF. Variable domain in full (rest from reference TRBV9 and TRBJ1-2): DSGVTQTPKHLITATGQRVTLRCSPRSGDLSVYWYQQSLDQGLQFLIQYYNGEERAKGNILERFSAQQFPDLHSELNLSSLELGDSALYFCASSVAPGPYGYTFGSGTRLTVV.

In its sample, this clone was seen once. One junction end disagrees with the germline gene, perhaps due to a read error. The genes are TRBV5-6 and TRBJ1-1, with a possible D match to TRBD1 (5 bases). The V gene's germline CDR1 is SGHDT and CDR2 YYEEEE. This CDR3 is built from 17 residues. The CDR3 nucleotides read TGTGCCAGCGGCTTGGTTTCGGGTCGGGACTGGGACACTGAAGCTTTCTTT. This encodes CASGLVSGRDWDTEAFF. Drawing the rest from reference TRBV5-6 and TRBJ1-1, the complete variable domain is DAGVTQSPTHLIKTRGQQVTLRCSPKSGHDTVSWYQQALGQGPQFIFQYYEEEERQRGNFPDRFSGHQFPNYSSELNVNALLLGDSALYLCASGLVSGRDWDTEAFFGQGTRLTVV.

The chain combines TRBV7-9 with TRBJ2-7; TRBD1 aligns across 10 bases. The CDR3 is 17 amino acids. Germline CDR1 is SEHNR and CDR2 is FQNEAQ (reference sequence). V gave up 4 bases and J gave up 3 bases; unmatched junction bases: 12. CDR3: CASSSERAGTGVYEQYF. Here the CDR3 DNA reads TGTGCCAGCAGCTCAGAGCGGGCCGGGACAGGGGTCTACGAGCAGTACTTC. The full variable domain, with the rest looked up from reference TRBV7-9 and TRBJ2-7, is DTGVSQNPRHKITKRGQNVTFRCDPISEHNRLYWYRQTLGQGPEFLTYFQNEAQLEKSRLLSDRFSAERPKGSFSTLEIQRTEQGDSAMYLCASSSERAGTGVYEQYFGPGTRLTVT.